Listed below are T cell receptor beta chains from one sample, sequenced in a study of T cells in localized non-small cell lung cancer. The data were produced by immunoSEQ multiplex PCR, yet TCRdb's version contains in-frame clones alone and is incomplete. The sample includes about 2,500 clones, about 25% of them seen just once. Sequenced here: normal lung tissue next to the tumor, sampled before any cancer treatment. Source of these receptors: a man aged 40-75 years with stage II squamous cell lung carcinoma. CDR3s include the opening cysteine and the closing phenylalanine or tryptophan. Each record gives: V gene, J gene, clone size, D gene, CDR3 length, CDR3 protein, CDR3 DNA. The D gene is left open where the match is weak. Clone size is not always given. Where it is, it says once, few, many or a class for expanded clones.

V: TRBV5-1
J: TRBJ2-2
size: NA
D: TRBD1
length: 16
CDR3: CASNPFGQGNTGELFF
DNA: TGCGCCAGCAATCCATTCGGACAGGGGAACACCGGGGAGCTGTTTTTT

V: TRBV6-8
J: TRBJ1-4
size: NA
D: NA
length: 15
CDR3: CASSVYIATNEKLFF
DNA: TGTGCCAGCAGCGTTTACATTGCAACTAATGAAAAACTGTTTTTT

V: TRBV9
J: TRBJ2-2
size: medium-sized
D: NA
length: 12
CDR3: CASSLDTGELFF
DNA: TGTGCCAGCAGCCTAGACACCGGGGAGCTGTTTTTT

V: TRBV6-8
J: TRBJ2-1
size: medium-sized
D: TRBD2
length: 18
CDR3: CASGSGTSGRRGYNEQFF
DNA: TGTGCCAGCGGGTCCGGGACTAGCGGGAGGAGGGGGTACAATGAGCAGTTCTTC

V: TRBV11-1
J: TRBJ2-1
size: few
D: TRBD2
length: 16
CDR3: CASSPLGRGGPNEQFF
DNA: TGTGCCAGCAGCCCGCTAGGGCGGGGGGGTCCGAATGAGCAGTTCTTC

V: TRBV5-1
J: TRBJ2-3
size: NA
D: NA
length: 15
CDR3: CASSFLASAGDTQYF
DNA: TGCGCCAGCAGCTTCCTCGCGTCGGCGGGAGATACGCAGTATTTT

V: TRBV18
J: TRBJ1-1
size: few
D: TRBD1
length: 13
CDR3: CASSPGQYTEAFF
DNA: TGTGCCAGCTCGCCGGGACAGTACACTGAAGCTTTCTTT

V: TRBV19
J: TRBJ2-1
size: NA
D: TRBD2
length: 13
CDR3: CASSIRTRGEQFF
DNA: TGTGCCAGTAGTATAAGGACTAGGGGTGAGCAGTTCTTC

V: TRBV14
J: TRBJ2-2
size: NA
D: TRBD1
length: 16
CDR3: CASSQTGQGVAGELFF
DNA: TGTGCCAGCAGCCAGACGGGACAGGGCGTCGCCGGGGAGCTGTTTTTT

V: TRBV15
J: TRBJ1-4
size: NA
D: NA
length: 16
CDR3: CATSRDQIATNEKLFF
DNA: TGTGCCACCAGCAGAGATCAGATTGCAACTAATGAAAAACTGTTTTTT

V: TRBV11-3
J: TRBJ2-1
size: NA
D: NA
length: 14
CDR3: CASSLGRMNNEQFF
DNA: TGTGCCAGCAGCTTAGGAAGAATGAACAATGAGCAGTTCTTC

V: TRBV30
J: TRBJ1-5
size: few
D: NA
length: 13
CDR3: CAWSWSSDQPQHF
DNA: TGTGCCTGGAGTTGGAGTTCGGATCAGCCCCAGCATTTT

V: TRBV6-8
J: TRBJ2-3
size: few
D: TRBD2
length: 16
CDR3: CAISVPGLVGTDTQYF
DNA: TGTGCCATCAGTGTGCCGGGACTAGTGGGGACAGATACGCAGTATTTT

V: TRBV19
J: TRBJ2-2
size: NA
D: NA
length: 15
CDR3: CASRVVSGGTGELFF
DNA: TGTGCCAGTAGGGTGGTTAGCGGTGGCACCGGGGAGCTGTTTTTT

V: TRBV19
J: TRBJ2-6
size: NA
D: NA
length: 14
CDR3: CASKGGPGANVLTF
DNA: TGTGCCAGTAAAGGGGGTCCGGGGGCCAACGTCCTGACTTTC

V: TRBV30
J: TRBJ1-3
size: NA
D: NA
length: 15
CDR3: CAWSVRAGVGNTIYF
DNA: TGTGCCTGGAGTGTACGTGCAGGGGTCGGAAACACCATATATTTT

V: TRBV9
J: TRBJ2-7
size: few
D: NA
length: 14
CDR3: CASSPNGGEYEQYF
DNA: TGTGCCAGCAGTCCAAATGGGGGCGAGTACGAGCAGTACTTC

V: TRBV6-8
J: TRBJ2-1
size: few
D: TRBD2
length: 15
CDR3: CASSYGPGGDNEQFF
DNA: TGTGCCAGCAGTTATGGACCGGGAGGTGACAATGAGCAGTTCTTC

V: TRBV11-3
J: TRBJ2-1
size: few
D: TRBD2
length: 18
CDR3: CASSPNSIAGVGHNEQFF
DNA: TGTGCCAGCAGCCCCAACTCCATAGCGGGAGTCGGCCACAATGAGCAGTTCTTC

V: TRBV11-3
J: TRBJ1-6
size: few
D: NA
length: 14
CDR3: CASSPDSGGSPLHF
DNA: TGTGCCAGCAGCCCGGACAGTGGAGGATCACCCCTCCACTTT

V: TRBV7-2
J: TRBJ1-1
size: many
D: NA
length: 13
CDR3: CASSQERNTEAFF
DNA: TGTGCCAGCAGCCAAGAAAGGAACACTGAAGCTTTCTTT

V: TRBV18
J: TRBJ1-3
size: once
D: NA
length: 15
CDR3: CASSPRGDSGNTIYF
DNA: TGTGCCAGCTCACCGAGAGGGGACTCGGGAAACACCATATATTTT

V: TRBV11-3
J: TRBJ2-7
size: few
D: TRBD1
length: 15
CDR3: CASSLVDRSTYEQYF
DNA: TGTGCCAGCAGCTTGGTGGACAGGAGTACCTACGAGCAGTACTTC

V: TRBV15
J: TRBJ2-1
size: few
D: TRBD1
length: 15
CDR3: CATSRDRGFLNEQFF
DNA: TGTGCCACCAGCAGAGACAGGGGGTTTCTCAATGAGCAGTTCTTC